Shown below are 8 T cell receptor beta chains from a single sample sequenced in a study of cytomegalovirus exposure and HLA in healthy donors (dated by TCRdb to about 2017). Libraries came from the immunoSEQ multiplex PCR assay. For the multiplex PCR, a mixture combining 60 forward primers for TCR Vbeta segments and 13 reverse primers for TCR Jbeta segments was used. The clones in this table, taken by TCRdb from immuneACCESS, are in-frame only. Not every clone is retained; where verified, under half of the shortfall comes from an unresolved V gene, and the cause of the rest is unknown. Counted in this sample were roughly 120,000 clones; 75% to 90% of them appeared once. 3% to 3.5% of the sample comes from the top ten. Sequencing used PBMCs. These receptors were taken from a male donor in good health and CMV-seronegative.

The V call is TRBV11-3, the J call TRBJ2-7; D not certain. With 4 bases removed from V and 0 bases from J, the gap between germline ends came to 19 bases. Per germline, CDR1 SGHNT and CDR2 YENEEA. The CDR3 length is 17 residues. The CDR3 loop reads CASSSSAEAPVSYEQYF. CDR3 sequence (DNA): TGTGCCAGCAGCTCATCTGCAGAGGCACCAGTCTCCTACGAGCAGTACTTC.

This clone has only one observation. The chain uses TRBV9 and TRBJ1-1; TRBD1 might be the D (5 bases). V lost 3 bases and J lost 3, with 6 bases in between. Looked up from germline, CDR1 is SGDLS and CDR2 is YYNGEE. The CDR3 is 12 residues long. The CDR3 DNA is TGTGCCAGCAGCGGACAGTACACTGAAGCTTTCTTT. Encoded protein: CASSGQYTEAFF.

This clone was seen only a few times. The chain is built from TRBV5-1 and TRBJ2-7; the match to TRBD2 covers 13 bases. The CDR3 runs 16 residues. Germline assignment: CDR1 SGHRS and CDR2 YFSETQ. J lost 4 bases, V lost 0 bases, and 4 bases had no gene match. The CDR3 region has the DNA TGCGCCAGCAGCTTGGCTCGGACTAGCGGGAGTTACGAGCAGTACTTC. This encodes CASSLARTSGSYEQYF.

The chain links TRBV2 to TRBJ2-2, with TRBD1 matching 7 bases. This CDR3 is built from 14 residues. The V gene end was trimmed by 6 bases and the J gene end by 0 bases; junction bases not matched to a gene: 1. Germline V gene lookup returns CDR1 SNHLY and CDR2 FYNNEI. This CDR3 reads CASRDRTNTGELFF. The CDR3 bases are TGTGCCAGCAGGGACAGGACGAACACCGGGGAGCTGTTTTTT.

This chain joins TRBV11-3 and TRBJ2-2; 8 bases fit TRBD2. Trimming cost V 3 bases and J 1 base; bases outside gene matches: 10. The CDR3 runs 18 residues. Germline V gene data show CDR1 as SGHNT and CDR2 as YENEEA. The CDR3 coding sequence is TGTGCCAGCAGCTTCGGGCCTCTTGCGGGGGGGAACACCGGGGAGCTGTTTTTT. Translated: CASSFGPLAGGNTGELFF.

The chain links TRBV9 to TRBJ2-2; 11 bases line up with TRBD1. Per the germline V gene, CDR1 is SGDLS and CDR2 is YYNGEE. The V gene end was trimmed by 3 bases and the J gene end by 7 bases; junction bases not matched to a gene: 5. CDR3 size: 15 residues. This chain's CDR3 is CASSGGQGASGELFF. In nucleotides, the CDR3 is TGTGCCAGCAGCGGCGGACAGGGGGCAAGCGGGGAGCTGTTTTTT.

The V and J genes are TRBV11-2 and TRBJ1-4, with D possibly being TRBD1 (6 bases). Per germline, CDR1 SGHAT and CDR2 FQNNGV. The CDR3 has 13 amino acids. V lost 6 bases and J 4 bases, leaving 9 bases between the germline ends. Written as DNA, the CDR3 is TGTGCCAGCAGGGGGGCGGTTAATGAAAAACTGTTTTTT. Amino acid sequence: CASRGAVNEKLFF.

The chain joins TRBV19 to TRBJ1-5; 7 nucleotides align to TRBD1. The germline V gene encodes CDR1 LNHDA and CDR2 SQIVND (reference sequence). The CDR3 has 18 amino acids. V was clipped by 5 bases and J by 2 bases; unmatched bases: 15. The CDR3 protein is CASSPGQLALMGNQPQHF. CDR3 in DNA: TGTGCCAGTAGTCCGGGACAGCTGGCTCTAATGGGCAATCAGCCCCAGCATTTT.